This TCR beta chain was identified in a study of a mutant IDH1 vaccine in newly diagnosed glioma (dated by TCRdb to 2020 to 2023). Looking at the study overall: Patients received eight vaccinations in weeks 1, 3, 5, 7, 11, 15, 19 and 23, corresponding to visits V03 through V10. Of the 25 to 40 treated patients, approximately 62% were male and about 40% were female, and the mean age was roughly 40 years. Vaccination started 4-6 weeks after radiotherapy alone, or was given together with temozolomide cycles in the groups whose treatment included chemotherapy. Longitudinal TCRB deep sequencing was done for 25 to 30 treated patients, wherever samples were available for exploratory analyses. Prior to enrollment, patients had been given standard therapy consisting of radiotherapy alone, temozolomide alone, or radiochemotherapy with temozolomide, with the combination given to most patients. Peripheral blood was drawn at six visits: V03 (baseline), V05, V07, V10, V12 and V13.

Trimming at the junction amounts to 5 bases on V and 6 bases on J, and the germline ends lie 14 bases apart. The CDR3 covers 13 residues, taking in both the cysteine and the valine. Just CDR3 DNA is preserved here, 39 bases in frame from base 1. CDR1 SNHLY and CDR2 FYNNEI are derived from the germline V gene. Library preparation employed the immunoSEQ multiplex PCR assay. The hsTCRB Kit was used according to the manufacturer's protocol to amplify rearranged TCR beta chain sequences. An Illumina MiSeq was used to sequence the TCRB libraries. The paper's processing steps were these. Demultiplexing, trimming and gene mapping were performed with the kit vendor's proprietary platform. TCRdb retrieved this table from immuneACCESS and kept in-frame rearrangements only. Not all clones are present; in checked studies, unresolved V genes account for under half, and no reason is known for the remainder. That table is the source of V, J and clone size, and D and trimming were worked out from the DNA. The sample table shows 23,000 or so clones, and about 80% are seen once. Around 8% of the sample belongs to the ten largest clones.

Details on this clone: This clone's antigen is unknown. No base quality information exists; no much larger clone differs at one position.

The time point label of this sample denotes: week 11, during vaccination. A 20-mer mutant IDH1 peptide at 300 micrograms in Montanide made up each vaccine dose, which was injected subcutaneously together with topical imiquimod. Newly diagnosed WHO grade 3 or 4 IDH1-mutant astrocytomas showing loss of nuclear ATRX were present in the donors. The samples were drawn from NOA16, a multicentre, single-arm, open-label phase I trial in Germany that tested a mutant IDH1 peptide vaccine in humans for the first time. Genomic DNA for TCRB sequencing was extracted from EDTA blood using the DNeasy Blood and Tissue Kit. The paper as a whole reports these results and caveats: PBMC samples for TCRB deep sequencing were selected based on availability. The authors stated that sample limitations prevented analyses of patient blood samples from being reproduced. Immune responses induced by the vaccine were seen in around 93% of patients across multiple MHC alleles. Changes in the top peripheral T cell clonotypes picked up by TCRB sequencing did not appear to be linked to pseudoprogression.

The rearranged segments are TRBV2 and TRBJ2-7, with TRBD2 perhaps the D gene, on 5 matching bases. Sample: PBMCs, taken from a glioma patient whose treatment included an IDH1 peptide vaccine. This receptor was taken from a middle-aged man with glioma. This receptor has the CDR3 CASSWATRGEQYV. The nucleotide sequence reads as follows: TGTGCCAGCAGTTGGGCTACTAGAGGCGAGCAGTACGTC.